This T cell receptor beta chain was profiled in a study of CD8 T cells in Susac syndrome. The CDR3 is 15 residues long. Trimming at V came to 3 bases and at J to 4 bases, leaving 5 bases not matched to a gene. Germline CDR1 reads MNHEY; CDR2 reads SMNVEV (reference sequence). Reverse transcription used about 0.45 to 1 ug RNA and random hexamers. TCRdb re-called the immunoSEQ multiplex PCR reads through MiXCR, storing one row per CDR3 protein. The sample lists tens of thousands of distinct CDR3 sequences, roughly nine tenths seen once, with roughly 0.2% in the top ten. This clonotype was counted between two and nine times.

The sequencing input was CD8+ T cells from PBMCs. The chain couples TRBV27 to TRBJ2-1; 8 bases agree with TRBD1. The sequence came from a human donor in good health. CDR3 region: CASSFGQGAYNEQFF. CDR3 bases: TGTGCCAGCAGTTTTGGGCAGGGGGCTTACAATGAGCAGTTCTTC.